This T cell receptor beta chain derives from a study of molecular identifiers for immune sequencing clone quantification. Preparation of naive CD8 libraries involved roughly 17,000 to 1,000,000 sorted cells and 10%, 30% or 50% RNA. CD8+CD4-CCR7+CD45RA+ cells were sorted as naive CD8 T cells. For this clonotype: As yet, its antigen is unknown. This may come from a read error, since a much larger clone is one base off.

The study's findings and limits: Jurkat TCR RNA spiked in from one cell could reportedly be detected among approximately 1 million naive cells.

Bulk TCR library preparation followed previously described methods with listed TCR primers. TCRdb ran MiXCR on the PCR reads and lists one entry per CDR3 protein. The sample includes over 300,000 distinct CDR3 sequences, about 22% of them seen just once. Germline V lookup: CDR1 SGHVS, CDR2 FQNEAQ. This CDR3 spans 18 amino acids. Input material: naive CD8+ T cells from blood, with Jurkat cell RNA spiked in. Subset in this sample: FACS-sorted CD8+CD4-CCR7+CD45RA+ naive T cells. The sequence was obtained from a human donor in good health. Some libraries in this study had Jurkat cell RNA spiked in. The chain couples TRBV7-8 to TRBJ2-3; 9 bases map to TRBD2. The DNA for the CDR3 is TGTGCCGGCAGCTTAGTTTCGGCTAGCGGGGATAGCACAGATACGCAGTATTTT. Amino acid sequence: CAGSLVSASGDSTDTQYF.